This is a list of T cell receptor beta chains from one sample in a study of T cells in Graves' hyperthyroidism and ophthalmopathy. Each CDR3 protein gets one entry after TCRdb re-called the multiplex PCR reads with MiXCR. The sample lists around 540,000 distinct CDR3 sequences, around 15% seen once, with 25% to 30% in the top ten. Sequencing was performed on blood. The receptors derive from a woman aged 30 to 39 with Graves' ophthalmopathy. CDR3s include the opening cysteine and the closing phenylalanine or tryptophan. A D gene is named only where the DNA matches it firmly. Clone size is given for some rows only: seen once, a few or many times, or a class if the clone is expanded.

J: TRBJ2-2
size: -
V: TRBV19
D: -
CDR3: CASRRTYNTGELFF
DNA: TGTGCCAGTCGCAGGACATACAACACCGGGGAGCTGTTTTTT

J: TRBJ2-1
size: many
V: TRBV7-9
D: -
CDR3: CASSGTGFNNEQFF
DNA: TGTGCCAGCAGCGGAACCGGGTTCAACAATGAGCAGTTCTTC

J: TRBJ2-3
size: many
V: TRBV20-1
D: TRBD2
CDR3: CSAPGGATEPTDTQYF
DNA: TGCAGTGCTCCGGGAGGGGCTACCGAACCCACAGATACGCAGTATTTT

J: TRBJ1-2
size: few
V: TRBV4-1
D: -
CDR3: CASSQSWTTRSESYGYTF
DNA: TGCGCCAGCAGCCAAAGTTGGACGACGCGGTCAGAGTCCTATGGCTACACCTTC

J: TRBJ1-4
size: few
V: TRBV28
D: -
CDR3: CASSRDAMLREKLFF
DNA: TGTGCCAGCTCCCGGGACGCTATGTTGAGGGAAAAACTGTTTTTT

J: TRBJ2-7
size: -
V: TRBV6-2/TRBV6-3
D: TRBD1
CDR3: CASSPQGQPSYEQYF
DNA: TGTGCCAGCAGCCCTCAGGGACAGCCCTCCTACGAGCAGTACTTC

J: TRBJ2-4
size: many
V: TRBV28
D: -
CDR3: CASSLSRSPKNIQYF
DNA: TGTGCCAGCAGTTTAAGCCGGAGTCCGAAAAACATTCAGTACTTC

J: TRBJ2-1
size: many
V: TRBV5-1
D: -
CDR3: CASSGDGTSYNEQFF
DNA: TGCGCCAGCAGCGGCGACGGGACATCCTACAATGAGCAGTTCTTC

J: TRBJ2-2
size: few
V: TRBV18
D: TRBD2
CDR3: CASLKLAGLFSNTGELFF
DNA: TGTGCCAGCCTAAAACTAGCGGGCCTGTTTTCGAACACCGGGGAGCTGTTTTTT

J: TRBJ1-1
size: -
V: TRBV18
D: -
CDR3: CASSRPQANTEAFF
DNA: TGTGCCAGCTCCCGGCCCCAGGCCAACACTGAAGCTTTCTTT

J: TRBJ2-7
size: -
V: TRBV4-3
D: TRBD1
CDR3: CASSQDQWADRSYEQYF
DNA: TGCGCCAGCAGCCAAGATCAGTGGGCGGACAGGTCCTACGAGCAGTACTTC

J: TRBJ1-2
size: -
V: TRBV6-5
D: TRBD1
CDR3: CASSYSSGQGVGGYTF
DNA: TGTGCCAGCAGTTACTCGTCGGGACAGGGGGTCGGAGGCTACACCTTC

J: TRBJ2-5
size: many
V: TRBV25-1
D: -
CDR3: CASSESLQDLETQYF
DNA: TGTGCCAGCAGTGAATCCCTACAGGACCTGGAGACCCAGTACTTC

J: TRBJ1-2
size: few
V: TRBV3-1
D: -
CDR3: CASSPLSSRGFFGGYTF
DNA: TGTGCCAGCAGCCCTCTAAGTTCACGGGGTTTCTTCGGTGGCTACACCTTC

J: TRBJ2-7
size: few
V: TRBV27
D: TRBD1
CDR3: CASRTDRGLRDEQYF
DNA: TGTGCCAGCAGAACGGACAGGGGACTTCGGGACGAGCAGTACTTC

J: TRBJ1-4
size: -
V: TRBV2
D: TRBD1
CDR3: CASSWGQGSNEKLFF
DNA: TGTGCCAGCAGTTGGGGACAGGGTAGTAATGAAAAACTGTTTTTT

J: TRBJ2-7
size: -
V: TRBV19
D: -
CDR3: CASSIVAGDYEQYF
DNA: TGTGCCAGTAGTATAGTGGCAGGGGACTACGAGCAGTACTTC

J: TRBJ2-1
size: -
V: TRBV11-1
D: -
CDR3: CASSLAIRHFGKDDEQFF
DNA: TGTGCCAGCAGCTTAGCCATCCGACATTTCGGGAAGGACGATGAGCAGTTCTTC

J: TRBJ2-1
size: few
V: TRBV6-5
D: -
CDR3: CASSYSWDNEQFF
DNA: TGTGCCAGCAGTTACTCGTGGGACAATGAGCAGTTCTTC

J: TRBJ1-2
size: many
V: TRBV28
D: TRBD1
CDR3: CASSLGTGSYGYTF
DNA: TGTGCCAGCAGTTTAGGGACAGGGTCCTATGGCTACACCTTC

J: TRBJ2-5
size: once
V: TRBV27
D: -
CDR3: CASSFAGSWETQYF
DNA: TGTGCCAGCAGTTTTGCGGGATCGTGGGAGACCCAGTACTTC

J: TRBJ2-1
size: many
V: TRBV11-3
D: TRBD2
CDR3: CASSYGGDSYNEQFF
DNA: TGTGCCAGCAGCTACGGGGGGGACTCCTACAATGAGCAGTTCTTC

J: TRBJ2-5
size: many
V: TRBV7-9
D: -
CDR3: CASSGPGQSETQYF
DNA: TGTGCCAGCAGCGGACCCGGACAGTCAGAGACCCAGTACTTC

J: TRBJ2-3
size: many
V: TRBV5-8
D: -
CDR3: CASSLQGPTDTQYF
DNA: TGTGCCAGCAGCTTACAGGGCCCCACAGATACGCAGTATTTT

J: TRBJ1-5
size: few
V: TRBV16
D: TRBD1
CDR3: CASSQGDRGDQPQHF
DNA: TGTGCCAGCAGCCAAGGGGACAGGGGGGATCAGCCCCAGCATTTT

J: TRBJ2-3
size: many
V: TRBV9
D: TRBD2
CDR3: CASSPRLAGLDTQYF
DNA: TGTGCCAGCAGCCCTCGACTAGCGGGACTGGATACGCAGTATTTT

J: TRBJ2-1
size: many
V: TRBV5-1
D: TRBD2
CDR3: CASSLVAGGSGSYNEQFF
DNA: TGCGCCAGCAGCTTGGTAGCGGGAGGGTCGGGCTCCTACAATGAGCAGTTCTTC

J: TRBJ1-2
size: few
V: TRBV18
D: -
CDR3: CASSPQPADSYGYTF
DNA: TGTGCCAGCTCACCACAGCCAGCGGACAGCTATGGCTACACCTTC

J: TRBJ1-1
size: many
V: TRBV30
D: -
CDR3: CAWSVMRRGAFF
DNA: TGTGCCTGGAGTGTAATGAGGAGGGGAGCTTTCTTT

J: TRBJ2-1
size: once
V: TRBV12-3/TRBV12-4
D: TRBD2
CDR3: CASLPTSGRDNEQFF
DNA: TGTGCCAGCCTCCCCACCAGCGGGAGAGACAATGAGCAGTTCTTC

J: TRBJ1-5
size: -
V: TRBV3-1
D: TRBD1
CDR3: CASSQTSTGSQPQHF
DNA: TGTGCCAGCAGCCAGACGTCGACAGGGAGCCAGCCCCAGCATTTT

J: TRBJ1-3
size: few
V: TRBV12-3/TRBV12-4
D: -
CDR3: CASSFSGAESGNTIYF
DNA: TGTGCCAGCAGTTTTTCTGGCGCGGAATCTGGAAACACCATATATTTT

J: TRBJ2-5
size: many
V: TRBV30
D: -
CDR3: CAWSVGPKQETQYF
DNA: TGTGCCTGGAGTGTTGGACCGAAGCAAGAGACCCAGTACTTC

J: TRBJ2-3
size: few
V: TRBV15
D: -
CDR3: CATSRDLFAESTDTQYF
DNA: TGTGCCACCAGCAGAGATCTATTTGCGGAGAGCACAGATACGCAGTATTTT

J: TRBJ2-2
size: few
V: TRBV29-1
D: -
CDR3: CSVEPRGQYTGELFF
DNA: TGCAGCGTTGAACCCCGAGGGCAATACACCGGGGAGCTGTTTTTT

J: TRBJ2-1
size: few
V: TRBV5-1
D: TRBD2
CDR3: CASSVASGYNEQFF
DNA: TGCGCCAGCAGCGTGGCTAGCGGGTACAATGAGCAGTTCTTC

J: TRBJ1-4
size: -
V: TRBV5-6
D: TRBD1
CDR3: CASSHRDRELFF
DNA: TGTGCCAGCAGCCACCGGGACAGGGAACTGTTTTTT

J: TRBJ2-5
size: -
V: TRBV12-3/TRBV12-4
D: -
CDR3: CASSLDLPGETQYF
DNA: TGTGCCAGCAGTTTAGACCTTCCGGGGGAGACCCAGTACTTC

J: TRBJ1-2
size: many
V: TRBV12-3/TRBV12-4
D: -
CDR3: CASSLAGRDSGYTF
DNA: TGTGCCAGCAGTTTAGCGGGCAGGGATAGTGGCTACACCTTC

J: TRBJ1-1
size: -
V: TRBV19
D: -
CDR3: CASSIGLRRITEAFF
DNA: TGTGCCAGTAGTATAGGTCTAAGGCGTATCACTGAAGCTTTCTTT

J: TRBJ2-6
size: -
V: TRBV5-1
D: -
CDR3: CASSVQLGGSGANVLTF
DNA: TGCGCCAGCAGCGTTCAATTAGGCGGCTCTGGGGCCAACGTCCTGACTTTC

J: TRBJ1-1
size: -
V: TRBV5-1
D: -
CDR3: CASSLSGVGNTEAFF
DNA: TGCGCCAGCAGCTTGAGTGGGGTGGGGAACACTGAAGCTTTCTTT

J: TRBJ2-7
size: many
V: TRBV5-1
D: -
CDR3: CASNPNGQSYEQYF
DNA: TGCGCCAGCAACCCTAATGGACAGTCCTACGAGCAGTACTTC

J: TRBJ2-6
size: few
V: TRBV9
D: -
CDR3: CASSVVPMLGSGANVLTF
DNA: TGTGCCAGCAGCGTAGTTCCAATGCTGGGATCCGGGGCCAACGTCCTGACTTTC

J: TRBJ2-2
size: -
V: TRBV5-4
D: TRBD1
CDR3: CASSSYGTVGPSDTGELFF
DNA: TGTGCCAGCAGCTCATACGGGACAGTGGGACCATCTGACACCGGGGAGCTGTTTTTT

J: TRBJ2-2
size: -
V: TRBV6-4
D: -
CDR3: CASSPVGAPGELFF
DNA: TGTGCCAGCAGCCCCGTGGGCGCCCCCGGGGAGCTGTTTTTT

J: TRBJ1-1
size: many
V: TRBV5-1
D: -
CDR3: CASSEGGPEAFF
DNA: TGCGCCAGCAGTGAAGGGGGTCCTGAAGCTTTCTTT

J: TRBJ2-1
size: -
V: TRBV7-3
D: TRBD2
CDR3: CASSKSGAYNEQFF
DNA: TGTGCCAGCAGCAAAAGCGGGGCGTACAATGAGCAGTTCTTC

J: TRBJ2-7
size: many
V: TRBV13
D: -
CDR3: CASRAGSATGEQYF
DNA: TGTGCCAGCAGGGCCGGGTCGGCCACAGGCGAGCAGTACTTC

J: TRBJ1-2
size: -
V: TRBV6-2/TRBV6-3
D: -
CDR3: CASSSFPGNYGYTF
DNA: TGTGCCAGCAGCTCATTCCCAGGGAACTATGGCTACACCTTC

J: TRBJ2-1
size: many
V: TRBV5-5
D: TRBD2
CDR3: CASSLFHTSGRANEQFF
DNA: TGTGCCAGCAGCTTATTCCACACTAGCGGGAGGGCCAATGAGCAGTTCTTC

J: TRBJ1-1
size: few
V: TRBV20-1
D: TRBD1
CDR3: CSARASDRGVPEAFF
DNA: TGCAGTGCTAGAGCCTCGGACAGGGGAGTGCCTGAAGCTTTCTTT

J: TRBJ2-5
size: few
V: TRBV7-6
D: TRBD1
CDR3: CASSTYRGPETQYF
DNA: TGTGCCAGCAGCACATACAGGGGTCCAGAGACCCAGTACTTC

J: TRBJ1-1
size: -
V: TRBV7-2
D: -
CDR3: CASSLLVGLNTEAFF
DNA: TGTGCCAGCAGCTTACTGGTAGGTTTGAACACTGAAGCTTTCTTT

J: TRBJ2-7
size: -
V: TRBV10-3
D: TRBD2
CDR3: CATGTSGNEQYF
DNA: TGTGCCACCGGGACTAGCGGGAACGAGCAGTACTTC

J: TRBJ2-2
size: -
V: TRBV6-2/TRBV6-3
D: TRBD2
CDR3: CASSHSRLATGELFF
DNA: TGTGCCAGCAGTCACTCGAGACTAGCGACCGGGGAGCTGTTTTTT

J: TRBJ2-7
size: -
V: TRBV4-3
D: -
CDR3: CASSQGIAEPLYEQYF
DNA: TGCGCCAGCAGCCAAGGAATAGCGGAGCCCCTTTACGAGCAGTACTTC

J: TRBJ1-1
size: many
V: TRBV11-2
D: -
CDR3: CASTPYGRVSEAFF
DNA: TGTGCCAGCACTCCTTACGGGCGGGTGAGTGAAGCTTTCTTT